Here is one T cell receptor (beta chain) with its context. What it binds is not known. The data are from a study of OX40 agonist ivuxolimab in advanced cancers. Per germline, CDR1 MRHNA and CDR2 SNTAGT. Trimming stripped 4 bases from V and 3 bases from J, with 12 bases between. CDR3 length: 15 amino acids. Produced via immunoSEQ multiplex PCR; TCRdb's table is partial and in-frame only. In the table there are about 55,000 clones, 77% of which are singletons. The study, taken as a whole, reports: Normalized T-cell clonal expansion was also low in a subset of nonresponders.

The sequencing here drew on CD4+ or CD8+ T cells sorted from blood, taken in a trial of the OX40 agonist ivuxolimab. The chain recombines TRBV6-4 with TRBJ1-4, with D unresolved. The sequence came from an adult with an advanced solid tumor such as melanoma, head and neck, liver or kidney cancer. The CDR3 region is CASSVWVPPNEKLFF. The CDR3 region has the DNA TGTGCCAGCAGTGTTTGGGTACCTCCTAATGAAAAACTGTTTTTT.